This TCR beta chain is from a study of T cell changes during pregnancy in multiple sclerosis. Produced via immunoSEQ multiplex PCR; TCRdb's table is partial and in-frame only. The table lists about 57,000 clones, around 92% of them singletons. Germline V gives CDR1 SNHLY, CDR2 FYNNEI. V was clipped by 6 bases and J by 3 bases, with 9 bases between them. The CDR3 covers 12 residues. This clone showed up just once. This chain uses TRBV2 with TRBJ2-7; a weak D match, TRBD2 (5 bases). Sequences were derived from CD4+ T cells from peripheral blood mononuclear cells, sampled in the second trimester of pregnancy. The receptor's source is a female donor with multiple sclerosis, enrolled in a pregnancy study. CDR3 bases: TGTGCCAGCAGCCTCGGGGTCTACGAGCAGTACTTC. This translates into CASSLGVYEQYF.